This TCR beta chain derives from a study of blood T cell repertoires in COVID-19. This CDR3 comprises 13 residues. Germline CDR1 reads MNHEY; CDR2 reads SMNVEV (reference sequence). V was clipped by 6 bases and J by 7 bases, with 10 bases between them. Assay used: immunoSEQ multiplex PCR; TCRdb lists only in-frame clones, some missing. The sample has roughly 60,000 clones; approximately 82% are singletons. The V and J genes are TRBV27 and TRBJ1-6; D possibly corresponds to TRBD1 (6 bases). Sequencing used peripheral blood. The TCR comes from a man aged 55 to 70 with acute or convalescent COVID-19. The CDR3 reads CASSTGQNSPLHF. CDR3 DNA sequence: TGTGCCAGCAGCACAGGGCAGAATTCACCCCTCCACTTT.